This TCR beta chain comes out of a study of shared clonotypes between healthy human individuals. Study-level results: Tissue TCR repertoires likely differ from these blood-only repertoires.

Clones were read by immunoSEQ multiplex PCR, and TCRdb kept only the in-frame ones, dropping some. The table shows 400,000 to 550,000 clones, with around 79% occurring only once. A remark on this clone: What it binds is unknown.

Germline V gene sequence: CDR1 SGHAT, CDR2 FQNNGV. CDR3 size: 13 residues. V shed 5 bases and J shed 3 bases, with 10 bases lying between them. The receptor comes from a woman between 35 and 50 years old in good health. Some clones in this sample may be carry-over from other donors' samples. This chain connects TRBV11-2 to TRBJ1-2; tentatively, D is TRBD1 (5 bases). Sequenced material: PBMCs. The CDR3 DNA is TGTGCCAGCAGCCCGGCGGGGGACTATGGCTACACCTTC. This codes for CASSPAGDYGYTF.